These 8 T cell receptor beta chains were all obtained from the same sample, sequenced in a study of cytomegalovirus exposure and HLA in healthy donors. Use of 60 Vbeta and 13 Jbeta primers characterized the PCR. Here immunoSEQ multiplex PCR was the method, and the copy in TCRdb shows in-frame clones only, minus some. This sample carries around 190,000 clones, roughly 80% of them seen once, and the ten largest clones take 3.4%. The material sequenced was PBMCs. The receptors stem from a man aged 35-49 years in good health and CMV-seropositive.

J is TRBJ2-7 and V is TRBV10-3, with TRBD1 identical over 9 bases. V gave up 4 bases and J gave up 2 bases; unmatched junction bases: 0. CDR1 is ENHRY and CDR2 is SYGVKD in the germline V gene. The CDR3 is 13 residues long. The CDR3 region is CAISGTGAYEQYF. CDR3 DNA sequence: TGTGCCATCAGTGGGACAGGGGCCTACGAGCAGTACTTC.

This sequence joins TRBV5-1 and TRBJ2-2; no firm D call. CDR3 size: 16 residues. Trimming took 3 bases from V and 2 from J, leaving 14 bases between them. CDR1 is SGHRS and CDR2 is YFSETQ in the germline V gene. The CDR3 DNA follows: TGCGCCAGCAGCTCGGCCGACAAGGCAAACACCGGGGAGCTGTTTTTT. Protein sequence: CASSSADKANTGELFF. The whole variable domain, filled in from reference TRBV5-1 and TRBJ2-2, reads KAGVTQTPRYLIKTRGQQVTLSCSPISGHRSVSWYQQTPGQGLQFLFEYFSETQRNKGNFPGRFSGRQFSNSRSEMNVSTLELGDSALYLCASSSADKANTGELFFGEGSRLTVL.

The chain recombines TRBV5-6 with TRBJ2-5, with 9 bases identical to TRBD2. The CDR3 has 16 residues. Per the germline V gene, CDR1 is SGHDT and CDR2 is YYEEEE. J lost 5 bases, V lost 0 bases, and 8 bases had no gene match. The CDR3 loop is CASSLGGGGAWETQYF. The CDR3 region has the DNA TGTGCCAGCAGCTTGGGAGGCGGGGGGGCTTGGGAGACCCAGTACTTC. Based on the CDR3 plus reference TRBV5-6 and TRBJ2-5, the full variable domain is DAGVTQSPTHLIKTRGQQVTLRCSPKSGHDTVSWYQQALGQGPQFIFQYYEEEERQRGNFPDRFSGHQFPNYSSELNVNALLLGDSALYLCASSLGGGGAWETQYFGPGTRLLVL.

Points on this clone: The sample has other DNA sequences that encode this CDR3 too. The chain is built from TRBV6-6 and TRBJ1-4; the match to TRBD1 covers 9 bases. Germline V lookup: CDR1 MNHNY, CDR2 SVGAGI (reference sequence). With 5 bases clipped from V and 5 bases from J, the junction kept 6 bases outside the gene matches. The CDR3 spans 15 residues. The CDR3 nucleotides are TGTGCCAGCAGTCCTCCGGGACAGGGAAATGAAAAACTGTTTTTT. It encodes CASSPPGQGNEKLFF.

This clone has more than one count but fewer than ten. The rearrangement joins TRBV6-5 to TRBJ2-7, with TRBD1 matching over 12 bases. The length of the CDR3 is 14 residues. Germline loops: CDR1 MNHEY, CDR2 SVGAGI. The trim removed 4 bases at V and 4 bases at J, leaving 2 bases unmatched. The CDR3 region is CASSWGQGAYEQYF. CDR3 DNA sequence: TGTGCCAGCAGTTGGGGACAGGGGGCATACGAGCAGTACTTC.

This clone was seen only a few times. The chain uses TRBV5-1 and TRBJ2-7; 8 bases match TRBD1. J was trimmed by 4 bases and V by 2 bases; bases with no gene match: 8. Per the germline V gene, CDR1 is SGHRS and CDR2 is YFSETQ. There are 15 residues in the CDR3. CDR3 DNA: TGCGCCAGCAGCTTAGGGACAGGTGGGGCTTACGAGCAGTACTTC. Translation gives CASSLGTGGAYEQYF.

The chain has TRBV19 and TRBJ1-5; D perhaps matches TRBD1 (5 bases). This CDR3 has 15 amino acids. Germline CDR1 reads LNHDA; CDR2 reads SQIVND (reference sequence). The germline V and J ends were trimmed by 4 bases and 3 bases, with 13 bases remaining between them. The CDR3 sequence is CASSTEKGYNQPQHF. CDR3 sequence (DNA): TGTGCCAGTAGTACCGAGAAGGGGTACAATCAGCCCCAGCATTTT. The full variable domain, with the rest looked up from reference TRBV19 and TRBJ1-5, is DGGITQSPKYLFRKEGQNVTLSCEQNLNHDAMYWYRQDPGQGLRLIYYSQIVNDFQKGDIAEGYSVSREKKESFPLTVTSAQKNPTAFYLCASSTEKGYNQPQHFGDGTRLSIL.

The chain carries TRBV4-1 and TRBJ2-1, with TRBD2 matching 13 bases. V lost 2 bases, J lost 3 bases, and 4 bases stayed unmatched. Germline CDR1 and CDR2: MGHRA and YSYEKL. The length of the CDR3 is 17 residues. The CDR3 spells CASSQSLAGGRYNEQFF. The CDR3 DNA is TGCGCCAGCAGCCAATCACTAGCGGGGGGGCGCTACAATGAGCAGTTCTTC.